The 20 T cell receptor beta chains below all came from one sample that was sequenced in a study of blood T cell repertoires in COVID-19. Some clones are missing from TCRdb's copy, which holds only in-frame ones; the method was immunoSEQ multiplex PCR. The top ten clones hold approximately 2.7% of a sample with approximately 220,000 clones, less than 90% of them seen once. Sample: PBMCs or T cells enriched from blood (not recorded which). All receptors come from a woman under 40 who had recovered from COVID-19.

The chain carries TRBV29-1 and TRBJ2-7; 8 bases agree with TRBD1. Germline V lookup: CDR1 SQVTM, CDR2 ANQGSEA. This CDR3 contains 10 residues. V lost 5 bases to trimming and J lost 11 bases; unmatched junction nucleotides: 5. The CDR3 coding sequence is TGCAGCGTTTATGAGGACAGGGAGTACTTC. This sequence encodes CSVYEDREYF.

CDR3 sequence (DNA): TGTGCCAGTAGTATTGCCAGGGTGGATGGCTACACCTTC. It specifies CASSIARVDGYTF. The chain couples TRBV19 to TRBJ1-2; tentatively, D is TRBD1 (5 bases). The germline V and J ends were trimmed by 3 bases and 6 bases, with 11 bases remaining between them. The CDR3 totals 13 residues. Germline assignment: CDR1 LNHDA and CDR2 SQIVND (reference sequence). The entire variable domain, with the rest obtained from reference TRBV19 and TRBJ1-2, is as follows: DGGITQSPKYLFRKEGQNVTLSCEQNLNHDAMYWYRQDPGQGLRLIYYSQIVNDFQKGDIAEGYSVSREKKESFPLTVTSAQKNPTAFYLCASSIARVDGYTFGSGTRLTVV.

This clone was seen a handful of times. This chain joins TRBV18 and TRBJ1-1, with 7 bases fitting TRBD1. The CDR3 runs to 15 residues. CDR1 is KGHSH, CDR2 LQKENI, per germline. The V gene end was trimmed by 5 bases and the J gene end by 0 bases; junction bases not matched to a gene: 6. The CDR3 nucleotides are TGTGCCAGCTCATCCCGCGACAGGGTGAACACTGAAGCTTTCTTT. This codes for CASSSRDRVNTEAFF.

This clone came up a few times. CDR3 sequence (DNA): TGCAGCGCCCTAGGGACTAGCGTTTCCTACGAGCAGTACTTC. Amino acids: CSALGTSVSYEQYF. V usage is TRBV29-1 and J usage is TRBJ2-7; TRBD2 agrees at 10 bases. This CDR3 region has 14 residues. CDR1 SQVTM and CDR2 ANQGSEA come from the germline V gene. The junction had 7 bases not matched to a gene; V was cut back by 7 bases and J by 1 base.

This chain links TRBV6-5 with TRBJ2-2; D possibly corresponds to TRBD1 (5 bases). Germline V gene sequence: CDR1 MNHEY, CDR2 SVGAGI. V lost 4 bases and J lost 5, with 11 bases in between. The CDR3 extends over 14 amino acids. The CDR3 loop reads CASSSFGATGELFF. The CDR3 DNA reads TGTGCCAGCAGTTCCTTTGGGGCTACCGGGGAGCTGTTTTTT.

The V call is TRBV7-4, the J call TRBJ2-5, with a weak D call TRBD1 (5 bases). The CDR3 runs 18 residues. Germline V CDR1 and CDR2: SGHVT, SQSDAQ. Trimming pared 7 bases from V and 1 base from J, leaving 25 bases between. The CDR3 sequence is CASIPIPETEDTQETQYF. The CDR3 bases are TGTGCCAGCATCCCAATCCCCGAGACAGAGGATACCCAAGAGACCCAGTACTTC.

This chain joins TRBV3-1 (or the pseudogene TRBV3-2) and TRBJ1-3; TRBD1 aligns across 8 bases. V was pared by 0 bases and J by 0 bases, with 10 bases of the junction left unmatched. This CDR3 has 19 residues. CDR1 and CDR2 from the germline V gene are LGHDT and YNNKEL (reference sequence). CDR3 DNA: TGTGCCAGCAGCCAAGATCTAGAGACAGGGGACAACTCTGGAAACACCATATATTTT. Amino acids: CASSQDLETGDNSGNTIYF.

J is TRBJ1-1 and V is TRBV5-4; D ambiguous. The CDR3 totals 14 residues. V gave up 3 bases and J gave up 2 bases, with 11 bases separating them. Germline-derived CDR1 and CDR2 are SGHNT and YYREEE (reference sequence). The CDR3 is CASSSQLGNTEAFF. The CDR3 region has the DNA TGTGCCAGCAGCTCGCAACTAGGAAACACTGAAGCTTTCTTT.

This sequence joins TRBV9 and TRBJ1-2, with TRBD1 identical over 7 bases. The germline V gene has CDR1 SGDLS and CDR2 YYNGEE. V was clipped by 1 base and J by 8 bases; unmatched bases: 5. This CDR3 has 13 residues. CDR3 in DNA: TGTGCCAGCAGCGTATCCTGGACAGGAGGCTACACCTTC. Encoded protein: CASSVSWTGGYTF.

The J gene is TRBJ2-2, the V gene TRBV7-9; TRBD1 is a possible D gene (5 bases). This CDR3 contains 15 residues. Per germline, CDR1 SEHNR and CDR2 FQNEAQ (reference sequence). The V and J ends lost 5 bases and 1 base respectively, with 11 bases between them. As DNA, the CDR3 is TGTGCCAGCAGCAAATCAGGACAGAACACCGGGGAGCTGTTTTTT. Translating it yields CASSKSGQNTGELFF.

The chain uses TRBV2 and TRBJ1-2; 7 bases fit TRBD1. V shed 6 bases and J 1 base; nucleotides not matched to a gene: 2. Per germline, CDR1 SNHLY and CDR2 FYNNEI. The CDR3 sequence is 13 residues long. CDR3 in amino acids: CASRGDSNYGYTF. CDR3 DNA sequence: TGTGCCAGCAGGGGGGACAGTAACTATGGCTACACCTTC.

This rearrangement joins TRBV19 to TRBJ1-2, with D unclear. The CDR3 consists of 13 residues. Trimming removed 7 bases from V and 7 bases from J, with 16 bases in between. Germline CDR1 and CDR2: LNHDA and SQIVND (reference sequence). This CDR3 is CASTTSRGAGYTF. The CDR3 DNA is TGTGCCAGTACAACGTCCCGGGGTGCTGGCTACACCTTC.

The rearrangement joins TRBV6-2 or TRBV6-3 to TRBJ2-6; D may be TRBD2 (6 bases). The V end lost 5 bases, the J end lost 4 bases, and 9 bases lay between the germline ends. There are 14 residues in the CDR3. Germline V gene data show CDR1 as MNHEY and CDR2 as SVGEGT. The CDR3 is CASSLALGANVLTF. The DNA for the CDR3 is TGTGCCAGCAGTCTAGCGCTAGGGGCCAACGTCCTGACTTTC.

This clone was found once. The gene calls are TRBV28 and TRBJ2-7, with a weak D call TRBD1 (6 bases). Trimming shortened V by 5 bases and J by 11 bases, and 16 bases separated the two germline ends. The germline V gene has CDR1 MDHEN and CDR2 SYDVKM. CDR3 length: 12 amino acids. The CDR3 DNA reads as TGTGCCAGCAGTACCGGACAGACGCTGGAGTACTTC. It specifies CASSTGQTLEYF.

This chain joins TRBV11-2 and TRBJ2-5; 7 bases match TRBD2. Trimming removed 1 base from V and 4 bases from J; junction bases left unmatched: 9. The germline gives CDR1 SGHAT, CDR2 FQNNGV. The CDR3 has 16 amino acids. In nucleotides, the CDR3 is TGTGCCAGCAGCTTAGGCCCCTGGGGGGGTCGAGAGACCCAGTACTTC. Translation gives CASSLGPWGGRETQYF. Variable domain in full (rest from reference TRBV11-2 and TRBJ2-5): EAGVAQSPRYKIIEKRQSVAFWCNPISGHATLYWYQQILGQGPKLLIQFQNNGVVDDSQLPKDRFSAERLKGVDSTLKIQPAKLEDSAVYLCASSLGPWGGRETQYFGPGTRLLVL.

This chain connects TRBV10-3 to TRBJ1-6, with TRBD1 matching over 7 bases. The ends lost 0 bases at V and 5 bases at J; junction bases unmatched: 4. CDR3 length: 16 residues. The V gene's germline CDR1 is ENHRY and CDR2 SYGVKD. The CDR3 here is CAISESTTGDNSPLHF. The CDR3 DNA reads TGTGCCATCAGTGAGTCGACCACAGGGGATAATTCACCCCTCCACTTT.

The V and J genes are TRBV7-2 and TRBJ1-1; D not certain. The CDR3 spans 14 residues. V lost 0 bases and J lost 3, with 8 bases in between. Germline CDR1 SGHTA, CDR2 FQGNSA. In nucleotides, the CDR3 is TGTGCCAGCAGCTTAGCTGCCCGGGACACTGAAGCTTTCTTT. This translates into CASSLAARDTEAFF.

This rearrangement joins TRBV19 to TRBJ1-5; D is possibly TRBD1 (5 bases). Trimming pared 8 bases from V and 4 bases from J, leaving 15 bases between. CDR1 is LNHDA and CDR2 is SQIVND in the germline V gene (reference sequence). The CDR3 spans 14 residues. The chain's CDR3 is CASSGTSINQPQHF. CDR3 in DNA: TGTGCCAGTTCCGGGACTTCTATAAATCAGCCCCAGCATTTT.

CDR3 loop: CASSWGGETQYF. The CDR3 DNA reads as TGTGCCAGCAGCTGGGGCGGAGAGACCCAGTACTTC. V and J are TRBV7-9 and TRBJ2-5; D might be TRBD1 (5 bases). There are 12 residues in the CDR3. Germline lookup yields CDR1 SEHNR and CDR2 FQNEAQ (reference sequence). The V end lost 4 bases, the J end lost 4 bases, and 7 bases lay between the germline ends. Combining the CDR3 with reference TRBV7-9 and TRBJ2-5 gives the whole variable domain DTGVSQNPRHKITKRGQNVTFRCDPISEHNRLYWYRQTLGQGPEFLTYFQNEAQLEKSRLLSDRFSAERPKGSFSTLEIQRTEQGDSAMYLCASSWGGETQYFGPGTRLLVL.

The chain employs TRBV12-5 and TRBJ1-5; 8 nucleotides align to TRBD1. Germline V lookup: CDR1 LGHNT, CDR2 FRNRAP. Trimming cost V 7 bases and J 7 bases; bases outside gene matches: 9. The CDR3 runs to 14 residues. CDR3 in amino acids: CASAKDRVDQPQHF. The CDR3 region has the DNA TGTGCTAGTGCTAAGGACAGGGTTGACCAGCCCCAGCATTTT.